Here is one T cell receptor beta chain with its context. A second PCR, run for about 7 to 12 cycles, used a sample-barcoded 5' primer plus a J-beta primer mix. Via MiXCR, TCRdb re-called the 5' RACE reads, giving one row per CDR3 protein. The sample has 1,500,000 or so distinct CDR3 sequences, under 55% seen once; the top ten hold about 4%. V gave up 7 bases and J gave up 5 bases, with 11 bases separating them. CDR1 and CDR2 from the germline V gene are MNHEY and SVGAGI. This CDR3 region has 13 residues. The data belong to a study of blood T cells in healthy people across ages. The TCR sequence derives from a woman younger than 35 in good health. The sequencing sample was made of blood. This chain uses TRBV6-5 with TRBJ2-2; D call uncertain. CDR3 protein: CASKAVVTGELFF. CDR3 in DNA: TGTGCCAGCAAGGCGGTAGTAACCGGGGAGCTGTTTTTT.